Below are 31 T cell receptor beta chains sequenced from a single sample in a study of spatial heterogeneity in lung cancer. Time point: blood at routine non-recurrence follow-up after resection. TCRdb reprocessed the 5' RACE reads with MiXCR, giving one entry per CDR3 protein. The sample has about 36,000 distinct CDR3 sequences, roughly 8% seen once. The input for sequencing was PBMCs, taken at follow-up. All receptors come from a male donor with early-stage non-small cell lung cancer.

This clonotype was observed many times. The chain couples TRBV7-3 to TRBJ2-3; D possibly matches TRBD1 or TRBD2 (5 bases each). The V end lost 5 bases, the J end lost 6 bases, and 15 bases lay between the germline ends. Germline V gives CDR1 SGHTA, CDR2 FQGTGA. The CDR3 consists of 14 residues. The CDR3 region is CASSPGTGSDTQYF. The DNA for the CDR3 is TGTGCCAGCAGCCCAGGGACGGGGTCCGATACGCAGTATTTT.

This clonotype was counted at least ten times. The rearrangement links TRBV5-8 to TRBJ2-4; a possible D gene is TRBD2 (6 bases). Trimming cost V 1 base and J 3 bases, with 11 bases left between them. The germline V gene encodes CDR1 SGHTS and CDR2 YDEGEE. CDR3 length: 15 amino acids. This CDR3 is CASSLFRGGKNIQYF. The CDR3 DNA reads as TGTGCCAGCAGCTTGTTTAGGGGAGGCAAAAACATTCAGTACTTC.

This clonotype was picked up many times. The V and J genes are TRBV20-1 and TRBJ2-7; 10 bases agree with TRBD1. This CDR3 has 14 amino acids. The ends lost 6 bases at V and 2 bases at J; junction bases unmatched: 7. Germline V gene sequence: CDR1 DFQATT, CDR2 SNEGSKA (reference sequence). CDR3 loop: CSAIGQGDPYEQYF. DNA for the CDR3: TGCAGTGCCATTGGACAGGGGGACCCCTACGAGCAGTACTTC.

V is TRBV28 and J is TRBJ2-1; TRBD2 agrees at 7 bases. The CDR3 has 14 amino acids. Trimming at V came to 6 bases and at J to 5 bases, leaving 7 bases not matched to a gene. The germline V gene has CDR1 MDHEN and CDR2 SYDVKM. The CDR3 DNA reads TGTGCCAGCAGGGAGCGGGGCGTGAACAATGAGCAGTTCTTC. It encodes CASRERGVNNEQFF. Combining the CDR3 with reference TRBV28 and TRBJ2-1 gives the whole variable domain DVKVTQSSRYLVKRTGEKVFLECVQDMDHENMFWYRQDPGLGLRLIYFSYDVKMKEKGDIPEGYSVSREKKERFSLILESASTNQTSMYLCASRERGVNNEQFFGPGTRLTVL.

This clonotype was seen just once. A clone one base away is much larger, so this may be a read error. This CDR3 fails to terminate in the conserved phenylalanine or tryptophan, so it likely reflects a read error. This chain connects TRBV7-7 to TRBJ1-1; D may be TRBD1 (6 bases). CDR1 and CDR2 (germline): SSHAT, FNYEAQ (reference sequence). This CDR3 region has 13 residues. The CDR3 here is CASSWDTNTEAFL. The DNA of the CDR3 is TGTGCTAGCAGCTGGGACACCAACACTGAAGCTTTCTTA.

There are many counts of this clonotype. The gene calls are TRBV9 and TRBJ2-7; D is perhaps TRBD1 or TRBD2 (6 bases each). The germline V and J ends were trimmed by 0 bases and 3 bases, with 10 bases remaining between them. Germline V gene data show CDR1 as SGDLS and CDR2 as YYNGEE. The CDR3 runs 14 residues. DNA for the CDR3: TGTGCCAGCAGCGTAGGGGGGGCAGGCTACGAGCAGTACTTC. Its translation: CASSVGGAGYEQYF.

This clonotype has just a few counts. The genes are TRBV6-5 and TRBJ1-6; a weak D match, TRBD1 (6 bases). The CDR3 consists of 17 residues. Germline V CDR1 and CDR2: MNHEY, SVGAGI. The germline V and J ends were trimmed by 0 bases and 7 bases, with 16 bases remaining between them. CDR3 amino acids: CASSYSLFNRENSPLHF. CDR3 coding DNA: TGTGCCAGCAGTTACTCCTTGTTTAACAGGGAAAATTCACCCCTCCACTTT.

This clonotype was detected ten times or more. The genes are TRBV30 and TRBJ1-5; TRBD1 might be the D (5 bases). The V and J ends lost 2 bases and 6 bases respectively, with 11 bases between them. In germline, CDR1 is GTSNPN, CDR2 SVGIG (reference sequence). This CDR3 is built from 13 residues. CDR3 coding DNA: TGTGCCTGGAGTTCGGCAGGGAGTCAGCCCCAGCATTTT. The encoded protein is CAWSSAGSQPQHF.

To note about this clonotype: A much larger clone differs from this one at a single base, so this may be a read error. This chain joins TRBV7-7 and TRBJ1-5; 12 bases are a match to TRBD1. Germline assignment: CDR1 SSHAT and CDR2 FNYEAQ (reference sequence). This CDR3 is built from 19 residues. CDR3 bases: TGTGCTAGCAGGCCCCCATGGGACAGGGGGCGCGAGGGCAATCATCCCCAGCATTTT. Its protein product is CASRPPWDRGREGNHPQHF.

This clonotype was detected ten times or more. The chain uses TRBV29-1 and TRBJ2-7; D may be TRBD1 (5 bases). The V end was cut by 7 bases, the J end by 2 bases, with 12 bases between. Germline CDR1 is SQVTM and CDR2 is ANQGSEA. The CDR3 has 12 amino acids. DNA for the CDR3: TGCAGCGCGGCCGGACATGCCTACGAGCAGTACTTC. It yields the protein CSAAGHAYEQYF.

This clonotype was counted many times. The rearrangement joins TRBV6-6 to TRBJ2-3; TRBD2 aligns across 12 bases. This CDR3 is built from 16 residues. Germline CDR1 reads MNHNY; CDR2 reads SVGAGI (reference sequence). Trimming at V came to 2 bases and at J to 4 bases, leaving 4 bases not matched to a gene. Written as DNA, the CDR3 is TGTGCCAGCAGTTACGGCCTAGCGGGGGGGCCAGATACGCAGTATTTT. Residues: CASSYGLAGGPDTQYF.

The chain carries TRBV6-1 and TRBJ2-2; a possible D gene is TRBD2 (7 bases). The CDR3 covers 17 residues. Germline CDR1 is MNHNS and CDR2 is SASEGT. Trimming removed 2 bases at V and 1 base at J, with 14 bases between. The CDR3 DNA sequence: TGTGCCAGCAGTGAAAGGGGGGGGCAGGGGAACACCGGGGAGCTGTTTTTT. Translating it yields CASSERGGQGNTGELFF.

At least ten counts were recorded for this clonotype. This chain uses TRBV6-6 with TRBJ2-7, with D uncertain. The V gene's germline CDR1 is MNHNY and CDR2 SVGAGI (reference sequence). The CDR3 runs 13 residues. V was pared by 4 bases and J by 1 base, with 8 bases between. CDR3 sequence: CASSSPSSYEQYF. CDR3 nucleotides: TGTGCCAGCAGTTCCCCGAGTTCCTACGAGCAGTACTTC.

This clonotype is classed as medium-sized. The chain recombines TRBV7-9 with TRBJ2-3, with 9 nucleotides matching TRBD2. Germline-derived CDR1 and CDR2 are SEHNR and FQNEAQ (reference sequence). The CDR3 spans 16 residues. V was pared by 5 bases and J by 2 bases, with 8 bases of the junction left unmatched. The CDR3 nucleotides read TGTGCCAGCAGCCCCCGTAGCGGGGGCCTCACAGATACGCAGTATTTT. Encoded protein: CASSPRSGGLTDTQYF.

In its sample, this clonotype was seen a few times. The gene calls are TRBV2 and TRBJ1-4; D gene unclear. CDR3 length equals 13 residues. Trimming removed 0 bases at V and 8 bases at J, with 7 bases between. The germline V gene encodes CDR1 SNHLY and CDR2 FYNNEI. CDR3 bases: TGTGCCAGCAGTGAAGCCTTCAGAGAAAAACTGTTTTTT. As protein: CASSEAFREKLFF.

This clonotype was picked up many times. This rearrangement joins TRBV2 to TRBJ1-4, with D possibly being TRBD1 (5 bases). The germline V and J ends were trimmed by 8 bases and 0 bases, with 10 bases remaining between them. The V gene's germline CDR1 is SNHLY and CDR2 FYNNEI. There are 14 residues in the CDR3. The DNA for the CDR3 is TGTGCCAGCGGTACAGGCGCAACTAATGAAAAACTGTTTTTT. This translates into CASGTGATNEKLFF.

V usage is TRBV5-5 and J usage is TRBJ2-4, with 7 bases lining up with TRBD1. CDR1 is SGHKS, CDR2 YYEKEE, per germline (reference sequence). With V trimmed by 0 bases and J by 6 bases, 0 bases remained unmatched. The CDR3 sequence is 13 residues long. The CDR3: CASSLGQGNIQYF. The CDR3 DNA follows: TGTGCCAGCAGCTTGGGACAGGGAAACATTCAGTACTTC.

In its sample, this clonotype was seen many times. The chain has TRBV10-3 and TRBJ1-1; D call uncertain. CDR1 and CDR2 (germline): ENHRY, SYGVKD. The CDR3 consists of 13 residues. The V and J ends lost 10 bases and 0 bases respectively, with 12 bases between them. CDR3 nucleotides: TGTGCCACCCACGACGGGGTGAACACTGAAGCTTTCTTT. It specifies CATHDGVNTEAFF.

This clonotype appeared many times. The rearrangement uses TRBV7-9 and TRBJ1-1, with D perhaps matching TRBD1 (6 bases). The length of the CDR3 is 15 residues. Trimming took off 1 base at V and 4 bases at J, with 13 bases between the two ends. CDR1 is SEHNR and CDR2 is FQNEAQ in the germline V gene (reference sequence). CDR3 sequence: CASSLGAGGATEAFF. The CDR3 bases are TGTGCCAGCAGCTTAGGCGCCGGGGGCGCCACTGAAGCTTTCTTT.

This clonotype came up many times. V gene TRBV5-1 combines with J gene TRBJ1-6; 8 positions agree with TRBD1. Looked up from germline, CDR1 is SGHRS and CDR2 is YFSETQ. The CDR3 is 16 amino acids. J gave up 8 bases and V 3 bases, and 10 bases lay outside the gene matches. The CDR3: CASSWDRLIPDSPLHF. The CDR3 DNA is TGCGCCAGCAGCTGGGACAGGCTAATACCCGATTCACCCCTCCACTTT. Combining the CDR3 with reference TRBV5-1 and TRBJ1-6 gives the whole variable domain KAGVTQTPRYLIKTRGQQVTLSCSPISGHRSVSWYQQTPGQGLQFLFEYFSETQRNKGNFPGRFSGRQFSNSRSEMNVSTLELGDSALYLCASSWDRLIPDSPLHFGNGTRLTVT.

The J gene is TRBJ1-4, the V gene TRBV25-1; 8 bases are shared with TRBD1. The CDR3 runs to 11 residues. Germline CDR1 MGHDK, CDR2 SYGVNS. Losses at the gene ends were 8 bases for V and 13 bases for J; bases not matched to a gene: 6. The CDR3 region is CASGRGLGLFF. CDR3 in DNA: TGTGCCAGCGGCAGGGGGCTAGGACTGTTTTTT.

This clonotype was detected ten times or more. The rearrangement links TRBV20-1 to TRBJ2-7; weak D call: TRBD1 (6 bases). Germline loops: CDR1 DFQATT, CDR2 SNEGSKA (reference sequence). Trimming left V 5 bases short and J 4 bases short, with 9 bases between. This CDR3 spans 11 amino acids. The CDR3 loop is CSAQTGYEQYF. DNA of the CDR3: TGCAGTGCTCAAACAGGGTACGAGCAGTACTTC.

This clonotype has at least ten counts. The rearrangement uses TRBV5-4 and TRBJ2-5; no clear D. V was trimmed by 3 bases and J by 5 bases, leaving 14 bases between them. The germline V gene encodes CDR1 SGHNT and CDR2 YYREEE (reference sequence). This CDR3 has 14 amino acids. CDR3 in amino acids: CASSSADAGETQYF. The CDR3 nucleotides are TGTGCCAGCAGCTCGGCGGACGCTGGGGAGACCCAGTACTTC. The full variable domain, in which reference TRBV5-4 and TRBJ2-5 provide the parts outside the CDR3, is ETGVTQSPTHLIKTRGQQVTLRCSSQSGHNTVSWYQQALGQGPQFIFQYYREEENGRGNFPPRFSGLQFPNYSSELNVNALELDDSALYLCASSSADAGETQYFGPGTRLLVL.

This clonotype was observed at least ten times. This chain joins TRBV4-2 and TRBJ1-5; a possible D gene is TRBD1 (5 bases). This CDR3 has 16 residues. CDR1 LGHNA and CDR2 YNFKEQ come from the germline V gene. V lost 1 base and J lost 11, with 21 bases in between. CDR3 sequence (DNA): TGTGCCAGCAGCCAAGTTCAAGGGAGGCCCGGGGGGGCCCAGCATTTT. Translated: CASSQVQGRPGGAQHF.

This clonotype occurred many times. V is TRBV2 and J is TRBJ1-4, with D hard to call. Trimming left V 6 bases short and J 4 bases short, with 15 bases between. The CDR3 runs 15 residues. In germline, CDR1 is SNHLY, CDR2 FYNNEI. The CDR3 spells CASSYQKQSNEKLFF. The CDR3 DNA follows: TGTGCCAGCAGCTATCAGAAGCAAAGTAATGAAAAACTGTTTTTT.

Concerning this clonotype itself: Likely a read error: the CDR3 ends without its conserved phenylalanine or tryptophan. Because the CDR3's place on the DNA is in doubt, the DNA is left out and the CDR3 is given as listed by TCRdb. This chain uses TRBV7-9 with TRBJ2-6. Germline V gene lookup returns CDR1 SEHNR and CDR2 FQNEAQ (reference sequence). The CDR3 length is 9 residues, termini included. The CDR3 here is CASSLLQTT.

In this sample, this clonotype turned up many times. V usage is TRBV19 and J usage is TRBJ2-5; D possibly matches TRBD1 or TRBD2 (5 bases each). The V gene lost 3 bases and the J gene lost 2 bases, with 19 bases spanning the gap. This CDR3 contains 17 residues. Germline-derived CDR1 and CDR2 are LNHDA and SQIVND (reference sequence). The CDR3: CASSIWGDSYEQETQYF. The CDR3 DNA reads as TGTGCCAGTAGTATTTGGGGAGACAGTTACGAACAAGAGACCCAGTACTTC.

This clonotype has only a few counts. The V gene is TRBV5-1, the J gene TRBJ1-1; D perhaps matches TRBD1 (5 bases). Between the trimmed V and J ends, which lost 1 base and 11 bases, there was a span of 15 bases. Looked up from germline, CDR1 is SGHRS and CDR2 is YFSETQ. This CDR3 has 13 residues. This CDR3 is CASSLNQGISAFF. The CDR3 DNA reads as TGCGCCAGCAGCTTGAATCAGGGAATATCGGCTTTCTTT.

This clonotype was seen repeatedly, ten times or more. This chain links TRBV29-1 with TRBJ2-5, with 8 bases that match TRBD1. CDR1 is SQVTM, CDR2 ANQGSEA, per germline. J lost 1 base, V lost 1 base, and 8 bases had no gene match. The CDR3 consists of 16 residues. The CDR3 spells CSVEVWTGSLQETQYF. The CDR3, as DNA: TGCAGCGTTGAAGTTTGGACAGGGAGTCTCCAAGAGACCCAGTACTTC.

V gene TRBV19 combines with J gene TRBJ1-5; 8 bases match TRBD1. This CDR3 has 15 residues. Germline loops: CDR1 LNHDA, CDR2 SQIVND (reference sequence). V lost 9 bases, J lost 6 bases, and 13 bases stayed unmatched. CDR3 in DNA: TGTGCCAGCGTCCCCGGGGACAGGATCGTTCAGCCCCAGCATTTT. Its translation: CASVPGDRIVQPQHF.

This clonotype was found many times. The rearrangement uses TRBV12-3 or TRBV12-4 and TRBJ2-1, with D possibly TRBD2 on 7 matching bases. V was cut by 4 bases and J by 0 bases, with 22 bases left in between. This CDR3 has 19 amino acids. The CDR3 loop reads CASSWVRGALRSSYNEQFF. The DNA of the CDR3 is TGTGCCAGCAGTTGGGTACGGGGGGCTCTCCGGAGCTCCTACAATGAGCAGTTCTTC.